One and the same sample provided the 29 T cell receptor beta chains below, sequenced in a study of CD8 T cells in Susac syndrome. When the RNA was reverse transcribed, random hexamers were used with an input of about 0.45 to 1 ug. One entry per CDR3 protein results from TCRdb running MiXCR on the immunoSEQ multiplex PCR reads. The table has some 100,000 distinct CDR3 sequences, 80% to 95% seen once. Source material: CD4+ T cells from PBMCs. These receptors were taken from a human donor in good health.

The chain joins TRBV7-9 to TRBJ1-2; D ambiguous. The CDR3 extends over 13 amino acids. Trimming stripped 1 base from V and 3 bases from J, with 6 bases between. Germline V gene data show CDR1 as SEHNR and CDR2 as FQNEAQ (reference sequence). The CDR3 region has the DNA TGTGCCAGCAGCTTAGATCTTGACTATGGCTACACCTTC. Translation: CASSLDLDYGYTF.

V gene TRBV3-1 combines with J gene TRBJ2-5; TRBD1 is a possible D gene (5 bases). Trimming took 0 bases from V and 2 from J, leaving 13 bases between them. Looked up from germline, CDR1 is LGHDT and CDR2 is YNNKEL (reference sequence). The CDR3 sequence is 16 residues long. The CDR3 reads CASSQDQGRRQETQYF. The CDR3 region has the DNA TGTGCCAGCAGCCAAGATCAGGGCAGGAGACAAGAGACCCAGTACTTC.

This rearrangement joins TRBV7-9 to TRBJ2-3; the D call may be TRBD1 or TRBD2 (5 bases each). This CDR3 is built from 15 residues. Germline loops: CDR1 SEHNR, CDR2 FQNEAQ (reference sequence). V was shortened by 3 bases and J by 2 bases, with 12 bases between the two germline ends. CDR3 DNA: TGTGCCAGCAGCTTGGGGGAGCGGACCACAGATACGCAGTATTTT. Its translation: CASSLGERTTDTQYF.

The V and J genes are TRBV5-1 and TRBJ2-5, with D perhaps TRBD1 (6 bases). Germline CDR1 SGHRS, CDR2 YFSETQ. The CDR3 is 17 residues long. Trimming left V 4 bases short and J 0 bases short, with 19 bases between. CDR3: CASSPEPGQRYQETQYF. The DNA for the CDR3 is TGCGCCAGCAGCCCAGAACCGGGACAAAGGTACCAAGAGACCCAGTACTTC.

This chain connects TRBV6-5 to TRBJ2-1; TRBD2 matches 11 bases. Germline V lookup: CDR1 MNHEY, CDR2 SVGAGI. V lost 0 bases to trimming and J lost 9 bases; unmatched junction nucleotides: 13. This CDR3 is 18 amino acids long. DNA of the CDR3: TGTGCCAGCAGTTACTCCGAACGACTAGCGGGACTTCCCCCTGAGCAGTTCTTC. This codes for CASSYSERLAGLPPEQFF.

In its sample, this clonotype was seen once. This chain links TRBV2 with TRBJ2-5, with D perhaps matching TRBD2 (5 bases). From germline, CDR1 is SNHLY and CDR2 FYNNEI. The CDR3 covers 15 residues. Trimming took off 4 bases at V and 1 base at J, with 13 bases between the two ends. The CDR3 DNA reads TGTGCCAGCAGTGTTGGTTCGAGGGTCCAAGAGACCCAGTACTTC. Protein: CASSVGSRVQETQYF.

The chain couples TRBV7-9 to TRBJ2-7; D is unresolved. CDR1 is SEHNR, CDR2 FQNEAQ, per germline (reference sequence). Trimming removed 4 bases at V and 0 bases at J, with 16 bases between. The CDR3 is made up of 16 amino acids. The CDR3 bases are TGTGCCAGCAGCTCCTCAACAGACTCCAGCTCCTACGAGCAGTACTTC. It codes for CASSSSTDSSSYEQYF.

The V call is TRBV6-1, the J call TRBJ1-6, with no clear D. Germline V gene sequence: CDR1 MNHNS, CDR2 SASEGT. The CDR3 spans 12 residues. The V end was cut by 2 bases, the J end by 15 bases, with 11 bases between. DNA for the CDR3: TGTGCCAGCAGTGAATGGGGTCTGTTCCTCCACTTT. It specifies CASSEWGLFLHF.

V is TRBV12-3 or TRBV12-4 and J is TRBJ1-2, with TRBD1 matching 7 bases. This CDR3 is built from 13 residues. Germline trimming cut 6 bases from V and 4 bases from J; bases unmatched to any gene: 5. Written as DNA, the CDR3 is TGTGCCAGCAGATCCCGACAGGGCTATGGCTACACCTTC. Its translation is CASRSRQGYGYTF.

The chain employs TRBV2 and TRBJ2-7; a possible D gene is TRBD1 (5 bases). The CDR3 has 12 amino acids. Per germline, CDR1 SNHLY and CDR2 FYNNEI. V lost 7 bases, J lost 6 bases, and 13 bases lay in between. As DNA, the CDR3 is TGTGCCAGCATGAGGCAGGGTGTCGAGCAGTACTTC. Translated, it gives CASMRQGVEQYF.

The chain carries TRBV5-6 and TRBJ1-1; 7 positions agree with TRBD1. J gave up 1 base and V 0 bases, and 9 bases lay outside the gene matches. CDR1 SGHDT and CDR2 YYEEEE come from the germline V gene. The CDR3 has 17 residues. For the CDR3, the DNA is TGTGCCAGCAGCTTGGGAAAAAGGGGGCGGGGGAACACTGAAGCTTTCTTT. Protein: CASSLGKRGRGNTEAFF.

This chain uses TRBV6-5 with TRBJ2-5; perhaps TRBD2 as D (6 bases). CDR3 size: 16 residues. V lost 10 bases, J lost 5 bases, and 26 bases lay in between. CDR1 MNHEY and CDR2 SVGAGI come from the germline V gene. CDR3 DNA: TGTGCCACCCATTACTACCCCGGGGGAGTAGAGGAGACCCAGTACTTC. Protein product: CATHYYPGGVEETQYF.

V and J are TRBV25-1 and TRBJ1-2, with D tentatively TRBD1 (5 bases). Germline V gives CDR1 MGHDK, CDR2 SYGVNS. The germline V and J ends were trimmed by 2 bases and 2 bases, with 15 bases remaining between them. CDR3 length equals 16 residues. CDR3 sequence: CASSEPPWGVNYGYTF. The CDR3 region has the DNA TGTGCCAGCAGTGAACCCCCCTGGGGCGTCAACTATGGCTACACCTTC.

The CDR3 spells CSARFNGETQYF. Written as DNA, the CDR3 is TGCAGTGCTAGGTTTAACGGGGAGACCCAGTACTTC. The chain couples TRBV20-1 to TRBJ2-5, with D unresolved. Germline CDR1 is DFQATT and CDR2 is SNEGSKA (reference sequence). V shed 3 bases and J shed 5 bases, with 10 bases lying between them. CDR3 length equals 12 residues.

The chain combines TRBV7-9 with TRBJ2-2; 9 nucleotides agree with TRBD1. The CDR3 consists of 16 residues. V gave up 5 bases and J gave up 3 bases; unmatched junction bases: 7. Germline lookup yields CDR1 SEHNR and CDR2 FQNEAQ (reference sequence). CDR3: CASSTITGGDTGELFF. The CDR3, as DNA: TGTGCCAGCAGCACTATTACAGGGGGCGACACCGGGGAGCTGTTTTTT. Combining the CDR3 with reference TRBV7-9 and TRBJ2-2 gives the whole variable domain DTGVSQNPRHKITKRGQNVTFRCDPISEHNRLYWYRQTLGQGPEFLTYFQNEAQLEKSRLLSDRFSAERPKGSFSTLEIQRTEQGDSAMYLCASSTITGGDTGELFFGEGSRLTVL.

The gene calls are TRBV15 and TRBJ2-3, with 7 nucleotides matching TRBD2. Germline values: CDR1 LNHNV, CDR2 YYDKDF (reference sequence). The CDR3 is 16 amino acids. V shed 5 bases, J shed 0 bases, and the junction held 8 bases outside the gene matches. The CDR3 loop is CATSWGGGQSTDTQYF. CDR3 bases: TGTGCCACCAGCTGGGGGGGAGGGCAAAGCACAGATACGCAGTATTTT.

The chain employs TRBV5-6 and TRBJ2-3, with 7 bases fitting TRBD2. Unmatched junction bases numbered 3, after V lost 0 bases and J lost 2 bases. From germline, CDR1 is SGHDT and CDR2 YYEEEE. The CDR3 length is 15 residues. DNA of the CDR3: TGTGCCAGCAGCTTGGTAAGGGACTACACAGATACGCAGTATTTT. This translates into CASSLVRDYTDTQYF.

This chain joins TRBV5-1 and TRBJ1-2; D ambiguous. CDR3 length: 14 residues. The germline V and J ends were trimmed by 0 bases and 4 bases, with 10 bases remaining between them. CDR1 and CDR2 (germline): SGHRS, YFSETQ. CDR3 nucleotide sequence: TGCGCCAGCAGCTTGGCCTTGGCGCCCTATGGCTACACCTTC. Residues: CASSLALAPYGYTF.

The chain joins TRBV6-1 to TRBJ1-1, with D hard to call. Trimming took 1 base from V and 7 from J, leaving 13 bases between them. This CDR3 comprises 14 residues. Germline CDR1 MNHNS, CDR2 SASEGT. This CDR3 reads CASSEDNFGLEAFF. Here the CDR3 DNA reads TGTGCCAGCAGTGAAGATAATTTTGGCCTTGAAGCTTTCTTT.

The chain carries TRBV19 and TRBJ1-2; D perhaps matches TRBD1 (6 bases). The CDR3 has 12 amino acids. Germline lookup yields CDR1 LNHDA and CDR2 SQIVND (reference sequence). V was trimmed by 9 bases and J by 4 bases, leaving 12 bases between them. Written as DNA, the CDR3 is TGTGCCAGCGTGGGGGCTGGCTATGGCTACACCTTC. As protein: CASVGAGYGYTF.

This chain uses TRBV2 with TRBJ1-2; tentatively, D is TRBD1 (6 bases). The V end was cut by 6 bases, the J end by 8 bases, with 19 bases between. CDR1 is SNHLY, CDR2 FYNNEI, per germline. The length of the CDR3 is 14 residues. The CDR3 nucleotides read TGTGCCAGCAGCTTCCGGGACACCCGGGAAGGCTACACCTTC. Translated: CASSFRDTREGYTF.

The V and J genes are TRBV5-1 and TRBJ1-1, with a tentative D call TRBD1 (5 bases). Germline V gene sequence: CDR1 SGHRS, CDR2 YFSETQ. Trimming took off 4 bases at V and 5 bases at J, with 18 bases between the two ends. This CDR3 spans 15 amino acids. The CDR3 sequence: CASSRTTTDRTEAFF. CDR3 sequence (DNA): TGCGCCAGCAGCCGAACAACGACAGACCGGACTGAAGCTTTCTTT.

The chain recombines TRBV6-1 with TRBJ2-5; D call uncertain. The germline V and J ends were trimmed by 2 bases and 9 bases, with 13 bases remaining between them. The CDR3 consists of 13 residues. Germline lookup yields CDR1 MNHNS and CDR2 SASEGT. The CDR3 DNA sequence: TGTGCCAGCAGTGAATGGGATCTCCCCCCCCAGTACTTC. This gives the protein CASSEWDLPPQYF.

The chain combines TRBV27 with TRBJ1-5; D not certain. The CDR3 sequence is 15 residues long. V lost 3 bases and J lost 0, with 9 bases in between. Germline V CDR1 and CDR2: MNHEY, SMNVEV (reference sequence). DNA for the CDR3: TGTGCCAGCAGTTTGGCCGCGGCTAGCAATCAGCCCCAGCATTTT. As protein: CASSLAAASNQPQHF.

This chain uses TRBV3-1 with TRBJ1-2, with D possibly TRBD1 on 6 matching bases. The germline V gene encodes CDR1 LGHDT and CDR2 YNNKEL (reference sequence). V lost 4 bases, J lost 7 bases, and 16 bases lay in between. This CDR3 is built from 14 residues. The CDR3 sequence: CASSRRTASVGYTF. Here the CDR3 DNA reads TGTGCCAGCAGCCGGCGGACAGCCTCCGTTGGCTACACCTTC.

V is TRBV6-6 and J is TRBJ2-3; D remains unclear. CDR1 MNHNY and CDR2 SVGAGI come from the germline V gene (reference sequence). This CDR3 spans 15 amino acids. Deletions cut 7 bases from V and 5 bases from J, with 19 bases between. CDR3 bases: TGTGCCAGCAACCCTTTTGCAAGCAAGGGAGATACGCAGTATTTT. Amino acids: CASNPFASKGDTQYF.

The chain uses TRBV20-1 and TRBJ1-1, with D possibly matching TRBD1 (6 bases). CDR3 length: 16 amino acids. Between the trimmed V and J ends, which lost 0 bases and 0 bases, there was a span of 14 bases. The germline gives CDR1 DFQATT, CDR2 SNEGSKA (reference sequence). CDR3: CSAREGGAWLNTEAFF. The CDR3 nucleotides are TGCAGTGCTAGAGAGGGGGGGGCCTGGTTGAACACTGAAGCTTTCTTT.

The chain links TRBV3-1 to TRBJ2-2; D gene unclear. Between the trimmed V and J ends, which lost 3 bases and 2 bases, there was a span of 13 bases. Germline V gives CDR1 LGHDT, CDR2 YNNKEL (reference sequence). CDR3 length: 16 residues. DNA of the CDR3: TGTGCCAGCAGCCATTTCCCGGGCGGCAACACCGGGGAGCTGTTTTTT. Protein: CASSHFPGGNTGELFF.

The chain couples TRBV10-3 to TRBJ2-5; the D is unclear. CDR1 and CDR2 from the germline V gene are ENHRY and SYGVKD. The CDR3 loop spans 13 amino acids. V was pared by 3 bases and J by 0 bases, with 5 bases between. The CDR3 DNA reads TGTGCCATCAGTGACAGGAACCAAGAGACCCAGTACTTC. It is translated as CAISDRNQETQYF.